This TCR beta chain is drawn from a study of shared clonotypes between healthy human individuals. The CDR3 is 17 residues long. Germline V gene sequence: CDR1 SEHNR, CDR2 FQNEAQ (reference sequence). Trimming removed 2 bases from V and 8 bases from J; junction bases left unmatched: 11. Repertoires were generated with immunoSEQ multiplex PCR, while TCRdb's copy carries only in-frame clones and drops some. The sample lists around 1.4 million clones; 98% to 99% were seen once. The sequence derives from a man aged 30 to 45 in good health. The specimen sequenced was naive CD4+ T cells sorted from blood. Subset reported: CD45RA+ positively selected. The chain is built from TRBV7-9 and TRBJ1-3; TRBD1 aligns across 11 bases. The CDR3 here is CASSLRGMDRGRDTIYF. The CDR3 DNA is TGTGCCAGCAGCTTAAGGGGAATGGACAGGGGGCGCGACACCATATATTTT.